The clone carrying this TCR beta chain was detected only a few times. Its target is not known. TCR beta CDR3 regions were amplified from RNA transcripts. HTBI primers were employed in a first-round RT-PCR of the TCR CDR3. TCRdb processed the multiplex PCR reads anew with MiXCR; each CDR3 protein has one entry. The sample has about 680,000 distinct CDR3 sequences; about 35% are singletons. The study defined stable Graves' hyperthyroidism as no ophthalmopathy progression within 18 months. Per germline, CDR1 SGHRS and CDR2 YFSETQ. V trimming: 3 bases; J trimming: 3 bases; junction bases outside the gene matches: 9. This CDR3 is built from 16 residues. This entry belongs to a study of T cells in Graves' hyperthyroidism and ophthalmopathy. Regarding the study as a whole: By a 13 V-J model, ophthalmopathy was set apart from stable hyperthyroidism.

Input material: blood. This clonotype originated in a woman in her thirties or forties with Graves' hyperthyroidism. The V call is TRBV5-1, the J call TRBJ1-2; 9 nucleotides line up with TRBD1. The CDR3: CASSWTSGTGYYGYTF. The CDR3 DNA sequence: TGCGCCAGCAGCTGGACGAGCGGGACAGGGTACTATGGCTACACCTTC.